The sequence of this T cell receptor (beta chain) was determined in a study of T cell responses to AZD1222 COVID-19 vaccine. Assay: immunoSEQ multiplex PCR; the TCRdb copy retains only in-frame clones and omits some. The sample carries about 130,000 clones, about nine tenths recorded once. Of note for this clone: Its antigen is not known.

The CDR3 contains 16 residues. Germline V gene sequence: CDR1 LNHDA, CDR2 SQIVND (reference sequence). J lost 8 bases, V lost 6 bases, and 12 bases had no gene match. Second-dose recipients at about 4 or about 12 weeks were treated as one pooled group. Study-wide results and caveats: Mostly white British, mostly female donors; authors suggested clonal diversity may be underestimated. Repertoires were sampled only after the peak T cell response. Unmutated variant regions reportedly attract nearly half of all spike-specific TCRs.

Sample: peripheral blood, taken 28 days after the second AZD1222 dose. The clonotype comes from an adult who received the AZD1222 COVID-19 vaccine. The rearrangement joins TRBV19 to TRBJ2-1; 11 nucleotides agree with TRBD1. The CDR3 region is CASSPRGTGGRYEQFF. CDR3 bases: TGTGCCAGTAGCCCCCGAGGGACAGGGGGGAGATATGAGCAGTTCTTC.